The clone carrying this T cell receptor beta chain was found many times. These data originate in a study of CD8 T cells in ankylosing spondylitis. TCRdb analysed the 5' RACE reads with MiXCR anew, one entry per CDR3 protein. The repertoire holds 340,000 or so distinct CDR3 sequences, with under 15% as singletons. Trimming pared 5 bases from V and 8 bases from J, leaving 15 bases between. The CDR3 extends over 14 amino acids. CDR1 MNHEY and CDR2 SMNVEV come from the germline V gene (reference sequence). J is TRBJ1-4 and V is TRBV27; D remains unclear. This receptor was identified in a male donor with ankylosing spondylitis or in good health (not recorded which). The sample was blood, either unsorted or a sorted T cell fraction (not recorded which). The CDR3 bases are TGTGCCAGCAGTCCGCAATTAGTCGGGGAAAAACTGTTTTTT. Residues: CASSPQLVGEKLFF.